This TCR beta chain was sequenced in a study of T cell changes during pregnancy in multiple sclerosis. The table came from immunoSEQ multiplex PCR; TCRdb's copy has only in-frame clones and leaves some out. The table lists some 85,000 clones, 80% to 95% of them singletons. Trimming took 3 bases from V and 6 from J, leaving 9 bases between them. The CDR3 is 13 residues long. Germline V gene data show CDR1 as MNHEY and CDR2 as SVGAGI. Sequenced here: peripheral blood, sampled in the second trimester of pregnancy. The chain recombines TRBV6-5 with TRBJ1-5; possible D gene TRBD1, 5 bases. The TCR was taken from a female donor in good health, enrolled as a control in a pregnancy study. CDR3 residues: CASSYLGGQPQHF. The CDR3, as DNA: TGTGCCAGCAGTTATTTGGGGGGTCAGCCCCAGCATTTT.